This T cell receptor (beta chain) was sequenced during a study of T cell responses to AZD1222 COVID-19 vaccine. TCRdb keeps only in-frame clones here, not all; method: immunoSEQ multiplex PCR. The table has 80,000 to 130,000 clones, roughly 89% seen once. Overall study results and limits: When two AZD1222 doses had been given, Spike-specific TCR breadth and depth rose. CD4 TCRs covered the whole spike, strongest at regions 160-218 and 743-854. It should be noted that donors were predominantly white British and more often female, and clonal diversity was possibly underestimated.

For this clone: Its antigen is not identified.

The CDR3 is made up of 16 amino acids. Deletions cut 5 bases from V and 0 bases from J, with 16 bases between. Sequences were derived from peripheral blood, sampled on day 0 of AZD1222 vaccination. V and J are TRBV23-1 and TRBJ1-2, with D perhaps TRBD1 (5 bases). TRBV23-1 is classed as an ORF, of uncertain function. This receptor was identified in an adult in good health. CDR3 protein: CASSTWTKISNYGYTF. CDR3 bases: TGCGCCAGCAGTACGTGGACAAAGATCTCTAACTATGGCTACACCTTC.